Below, 30 T cell receptor beta chains from the same sample are listed, as sequenced in a study of human T cells and chemical hapten exposure. TCRdb reprocessed the RACE reads with MiXCR, giving one entry per CDR3 protein. The sample includes 100,000 to 150,000 distinct CDR3 sequences, roughly 13% of them seen just once. As for time point: patch test 1, 2 weeks after DPC sensitization. Treatment: therapeutic diphenylcyclopropenone sensitization with weekly scalp DPC. The material sequenced was whole blood, taken in connection with sensitization to the hapten diphenylcyclopropenone (DPC). The receptors derive from a man between 18 and 35 years old with alopecia areata. Some clones in this sample may be carry-over from other donors' samples.

The V and J genes are TRBV20-1 and TRBJ2-5; 9 bases map to TRBD2. V lost 4 bases to trimming and J lost 3 bases; unmatched junction nucleotides: 3. The germline V gene has CDR1 DFQATT and CDR2 SNEGSKA (reference sequence). The CDR3 sequence is 13 residues long. The CDR3 protein is CSAIAGAEETQYF. The CDR3 nucleotides read TGCAGTGCTATAGCGGGGGCCGAAGAGACCCAGTACTTC.

This clonotype was counted ten times or more. The V call is TRBV4-1, the J call TRBJ2-1; 8 nucleotides line up with TRBD2. Germline CDR1 and CDR2: MGHRA and YSYEKL. There are 15 residues in the CDR3. Germline trimming cut 0 bases from V and 6 bases from J; bases unmatched to any gene: 4. CDR3 DNA sequence: TGCGCCAGCAGCCAAGAGTCGGGGGGGGCCAATGAGCAGTTCTTC. Translating gives CASSQESGGANEQFF.

The chain recombines TRBV7-3 with TRBJ2-7; 13 bases agree with TRBD2. CDR1 is SGHTA and CDR2 is FQGTGA in the germline V gene. This CDR3 has 16 amino acids. J lost 3 bases, V lost 5 bases, and 7 bases had no gene match. The CDR3 coding sequence is TGTGCCAGCAGCGCGCTGGGACTAGCGGGATACTACGAGCAGTACTTC. It encodes CASSALGLAGYYEQYF.

Only a few counts were recorded for this clonotype. The rearrangement joins TRBV10-3 to TRBJ2-2; 7 positions agree with TRBD1. The germline gives CDR1 ENHRY, CDR2 SYGVKD. V shed 6 bases and J 4 bases; nucleotides not matched to a gene: 5. The CDR3 consists of 14 residues. Written as DNA, the CDR3 is TGTGCCATCAGCGAGGGACAGAGCACCGGGGAGCTGTTTTTT. Protein product: CAISEGQSTGELFF.

Only a few counts were recorded for this clonotype. This sequence joins TRBV7-9 and TRBJ2-4; possibly TRBD1 for D (5 bases). The germline V gene encodes CDR1 SEHNR and CDR2 FQNEAQ (reference sequence). The CDR3 has 13 amino acids. The ends were cut back, 5 bases at V and 16 bases at J, with 21 bases in the middle. The CDR3 bases are TGTGCCAGCAGCCCGCTGACAGATCAAAGCCGATACTTC. Translation: CASSPLTDQSRYF.

This sequence joins TRBV5-6 and TRBJ1-1, with D possibly TRBD1 on 6 matching bases. Germline CDR1 is SGHDT and CDR2 is YYEEEE. CDR3 length: 13 amino acids. Trimming took off 6 bases at V and 6 bases at J, with 15 bases between the two ends. The CDR3 spells CASTWIGGAEAFF. The CDR3 region has the DNA TGTGCCAGCACCTGGATAGGGGGGGCTGAAGCTTTCTTT.

This clonotype was seen only a few times. The chain carries TRBV11-2 and TRBJ2-7; D gene uncertain. The CDR3 has 16 amino acids. CDR1 is SGHAT, CDR2 FQNNGV, per germline. Trimming left V 5 bases short and J 0 bases short, with 17 bases between. CDR3 region: CASSPLQYGGSYEQYF. The CDR3 region has the DNA TGTGCCAGCAGCCCGCTGCAATATGGCGGCTCCTACGAGCAGTACTTC. Filled out from reference TRBV11-2 and TRBJ2-7, the complete variable domain reads EAGVAQSPRYKIIEKRQSVAFWCNPISGHATLYWYQQILGQGPKLLIQFQNNGVVDDSQLPKDRFSAERLKGVDSTLKIQPAKLEDSAVYLCASSPLQYGGSYEQYFGPGTRLTVT.

This clonotype was counted between two and nine times. The chain links TRBV7-8 to TRBJ2-7, with 9 nucleotides matching TRBD1. There are 14 residues in the CDR3. In germline, CDR1 is SGHVS, CDR2 FQNEAQ. Trimming cost V 3 bases and J 4 bases; bases outside gene matches: 4. CDR3 nucleotides: TGTGCCAGCAGCTTGCGGACAGGGGAATACGAGCAGTACTTC. It codes for CASSLRTGEYEQYF.

This clonotype was detected many times. V is TRBV7-8 and J is TRBJ2-2; D perhaps matches TRBD1 (6 bases). Germline V gene lookup returns CDR1 SGHVS and CDR2 FQNEAQ. The CDR3 consists of 15 residues. The V gene lost 1 base and the J gene lost 4 bases, with 10 bases spanning the gap. CDR3 DNA: TGTGCCAGCAGCTTAGGACAGGCCGGCACCGGGGAGCTGTTTTTT. Translation gives CASSLGQAGTGELFF.

The chain links TRBV15 to TRBJ1-1; D not resolved. Trimming took 1 base from V and 7 from J, leaving 10 bases between them. Germline CDR1 and CDR2: LNHNV and YYDKDF (reference sequence). The CDR3 is 13 amino acids. CDR3 in DNA: TGTGCCACCAGCAGAGTTTTGGAGGGTGAAGCTTTCTTT. It codes for CATSRVLEGEAFF.

This clonotype showed up just a few times. The chain couples TRBV27 to TRBJ2-7; D unresolved. V was pared by 3 bases and J by 0 bases, with 9 bases between. The CDR3 has 14 amino acids. The germline V gene encodes CDR1 MNHEY and CDR2 SMNVEV (reference sequence). CDR3 sequence reads: CASSFWVNSYEQYF. The CDR3 DNA sequence: TGTGCCAGCAGTTTTTGGGTAAACTCCTACGAGCAGTACTTC.

This clonotype was observed a handful of times. V and J are TRBV7-9 and TRBJ2-4; 9 nucleotides agree with TRBD1. The CDR3 extends over 15 amino acids. Per the germline V gene, CDR1 is SEHNR and CDR2 is FQNEAQ (reference sequence). The V and J ends lost 5 bases and 8 bases, in that order; junction bases with no gene match: 10. CDR3 in DNA: TGTGCCAGCAGCCCTCGGACAGGGGAAGGAGACATTCAGTACTTC. Protein product: CASSPRTGEGDIQYF.

This clonotype has a handful of counts. The J gene is TRBJ2-1, the V gene TRBV6-5; 10 bases fit TRBD2. V shed 6 bases, J shed 9 bases, and the junction held 14 bases outside the gene matches. The CDR3 has 16 residues. Germline CDR1 is MNHEY and CDR2 is SVGAGI. The CDR3 loop is CASRPRSGGAAAEQFF. The CDR3 bases are TGTGCCAGCAGACCGAGAAGCGGGGGGGCCGCCGCTGAGCAGTTCTTC.

The chain has TRBV5-6 and TRBJ2-3; D is unresolved. Trimming took off 4 bases at V and 6 bases at J, with 12 bases between the two ends. Germline-derived CDR1 and CDR2 are SGHDT and YYEEEE. The CDR3 has 13 amino acids. CDR3 sequence reads: CASSLETIDTQYF. The CDR3 bases are TGTGCCAGCAGCCTCGAAACAATTGATACGCAGTATTTT.

In this sample, this clonotype turned up many times. The chain carries TRBV18 and TRBJ2-4; TRBD2 is a possible D gene (6 bases). The CDR3 extends over 15 amino acids. The germline CDR1 and CDR2 sequences are KGHSH and LQKENI. Trimming removed 2 bases from V and 0 bases from J, with 8 bases in between. CDR3 sequence: CASSPAGIAKNIQYF. The CDR3 DNA reads as TGTGCCAGCTCACCAGCGGGAATAGCCAAAAACATTCAGTACTTC.

This chain connects TRBV5-6 to TRBJ2-1, with 7 bases that match TRBD2. Per germline, CDR1 SGHDT and CDR2 YYEEEE. Trimming removed 4 bases from V and 8 bases from J; junction bases left unmatched: 9. This CDR3 contains 14 residues. The CDR3: CASSDEARGDEQFF. CDR3 coding DNA: TGTGCCAGCAGCGACGAGGCCCGGGGGGATGAGCAGTTCTTC.

V is TRBV10-3 and J is TRBJ2-2, with TRBD1 identical over 8 bases. J was trimmed by 8 bases and V by 9 bases; bases with no gene match: 8. In germline, CDR1 is ENHRY, CDR2 SYGVKD. The CDR3 loop spans 13 amino acids. This chain's CDR3 is CAMTQGAGGELFF. The CDR3 region has the DNA TGTGCCATGACGCAGGGGGCTGGAGGGGAGCTGTTTTTT.

V is TRBV24-1 and J is TRBJ2-3; no definite D call. Trimming removed 3 bases from V and 2 bases from J, with 5 bases in between. Looked up from germline, CDR1 is KGHDR and CDR2 is SFDVKD. CDR3 size: 13 residues. In DNA, the CDR3 is TGTGCCACCAGTGATCTAGACACAGATACGCAGTATTTT. This encodes CATSDLDTDTQYF.

This clonotype turned up a few times. This sequence joins TRBV12-3 or TRBV12-4 and TRBJ1-1; D perhaps matches TRBD1 (6 bases). V was clipped by 6 bases and J by 6 bases, with 17 bases between them. The CDR3 contains 14 residues. CDR3 DNA sequence: TGTGCCAGCAGGACCTCAGGGGAACCAGCTGAAGCTTTCTTT. It translates to CASRTSGEPAEAFF.

The rearrangement links TRBV5-1 to TRBJ2-7; D is tentatively TRBD1 or TRBD2 (8 bases each). CDR1 is SGHRS, CDR2 YFSETQ, per germline. V was shortened by 1 base and J by 2 bases, with 34 bases between the two germline ends. The CDR3 has 22 residues. CDR3 sequence reads: CASSLFWTGKWLERGPTYEQYF. The CDR3 DNA reads TGCGCCAGCAGCTTGTTTTGGACAGGGAAATGGCTTGAGCGGGGGCCCACCTACGAGCAGTACTTC.

The rearrangement links TRBV4-3 to TRBJ1-1; 9 bases map to TRBD1. The trim removed 2 bases at V and 4 bases at J, leaving 5 bases unmatched. The CDR3 is made up of 15 amino acids. Germline loops: CDR1 LGHNA, CDR2 YSLEER. Here the CDR3 reads CASSQKDRGGTEAFF. In DNA form, the CDR3 reads TGCGCCAGCAGCCAAAAAGACAGGGGGGGCACTGAAGCTTTCTTT.

Notes on this clonotype: An end of the junction does not agree with germline; a read error may underlie this. V gene TRBV5-1 combines with J gene TRBJ2-3; no firm D call. Germline V gene data show CDR1 as SGHRS and CDR2 as YFSETQ. The CDR3 covers 13 residues. Here the CDR3 DNA reads TGCACCAGCCACCTTGGCGGTGGAGATACGCAGTATTTT. Translation gives CTSHLGGGDTQYF.

The chain couples TRBV18 to TRBJ1-1; tentative D call: TRBD1 (5 bases). This CDR3 comprises 13 residues. V shed 2 bases and J shed 11 bases, with 15 bases lying between them. In germline, CDR1 is KGHSH, CDR2 LQKENI. DNA for the CDR3: TGTGCCAGCTCACCAAAGGAGGGGACGGGGGCTTTCTTT. This encodes CASSPKEGTGAFF.

V gene TRBV10-3 combines with J gene TRBJ1-1, with D maybe TRBD1 (5 bases). V lost 0 bases to trimming and J lost 4 bases, with 18 bases between them. The CDR3 consists of 17 residues. Germline V gives CDR1 ENHRY, CDR2 SYGVKD. This chain's CDR3 is CAISESGLGTLGTEAFF. CDR3 DNA: TGTGCCATCAGTGAGTCGGGGTTAGGGACCCTGGGCACTGAAGCTTTCTTT.

This clonotype was counted a few times. The chain joins TRBV6-6 to TRBJ2-3; 8 nucleotides align to TRBD1. Looked up from germline, CDR1 is MNHNY and CDR2 is SVGAGI (reference sequence). V dropped 2 bases and J dropped 2; count of bases not matched to a gene: 6. The CDR3 has 16 residues. CDR3 nucleotide sequence: TGTGCCAGCAGTTACCTGGGACAGGAAAACACAGATACGCAGTATTTT. It translates to CASSYLGQENTDTQYF.

V and J are TRBV11-2 and TRBJ2-7; maybe TRBD1 (6 bases). The CDR3 sequence is 14 residues long. CDR1 and CDR2 from the germline V gene are SGHAT and FQNNGV. Trimming took off 5 bases at V and 0 bases at J, with 11 bases between the two ends. The CDR3 DNA reads TGTGCCAGCAGCCATCTCAGGGGCTCCTACGAGCAGTACGTC. As protein: CASSHLRGSYEQYV.

The gene calls are TRBV28 and TRBJ2-5; tentatively, D is TRBD1 or TRBD2 (7 bases each). The CDR3 has 13 residues. The V gene lost 8 bases and the J gene lost 5 bases, with 15 bases spanning the gap. Germline V CDR1 and CDR2: MDHEN, SYDVKM. Written as DNA, the CDR3 is TGTGCCAGCGGCCAGGGGGGGGGCGAGACCCAGTACTTC. Amino acid sequence: CASGQGGGETQYF.

The genes are TRBV28 and TRBJ2-2; D ambiguous. Germline lookup yields CDR1 MDHEN and CDR2 SYDVKM. Between the trimmed V and J ends, which lost 3 bases and 4 bases, there was a span of 12 bases. The CDR3 consists of 15 residues. Here the CDR3 reads CASSFDGFGTGELFF. In DNA, the CDR3 is TGTGCCAGCAGTTTTGACGGGTTCGGCACCGGGGAGCTGTTTTTT.

The V gene is TRBV7-9, the J gene TRBJ2-3, with 8 bases that match TRBD1. The junction had 9 bases not matched to a gene; V was cut back by 6 bases and J by 1 base. CDR1 is SEHNR and CDR2 is FQNEAQ in the germline V gene (reference sequence). The CDR3 has 16 residues. CDR3 DNA sequence: TGTGCCAGCAGTATTCAGGGGGCTTGGGGCACAGATACGCAGTATTTT. Its protein is CASSIQGAWGTDTQYF.

A few counts support this clonotype. The chain carries TRBV5-1 and TRBJ2-3; 9 bases map to TRBD2. Trimming took 5 bases from V and 0 from J; bases not matched to a gene: 10. Germline V gene lookup returns CDR1 SGHRS and CDR2 YFSETQ. The CDR3 has 17 residues. CDR3 sequence: CASSMNAGTSSTDTQYF. Written as DNA, the CDR3 is TGCGCCAGCAGTATGAACGCCGGGACTAGCAGCACAGATACGCAGTATTTT.